Each of the 17 T cell receptor beta chains below was sequenced from the same sample in a study of blood T cells in healthy people across ages. Next came a second PCR, run for 7 to 11 cycles, which used a sample-barcoded 5' primer along with a J-beta primer mix. Each CDR3 protein gets one entry after TCRdb re-called the 5' RACE reads with MiXCR. This table has some 320,000 distinct CDR3 sequences, 25% to 30% appearing once. What was sequenced was blood. The receptors were sampled from a woman in her seventies in good health.

The table lists this clonotype with a few counts. CDR3 sequence (DNA): TGCAGTGCTAGAGGGGACGTCAATGAGCAGTTCTTC. Translation: CSARGDVNEQFF. The chain joins TRBV20-1 to TRBJ2-5; D may correspond to TRBD1 or TRBD2 (5 bases each). Matching the DNA end better, TRBJ2-1 makes the J call doubtful. The CDR3 covers 12 residues. Germline V gene lookup returns CDR1 DFQATT and CDR2 SNEGSKA (reference sequence).

The chain is built from TRBV5-1 and TRBJ2-7; 8 bases are shared with TRBD1. The V gene's germline CDR1 is SGHRS and CDR2 YFSETQ. V lost 4 bases and J lost 5; bases outside the gene matches: 5. CDR3 size: 13 residues. The CDR3 protein is CASSMDRAHEQYF. The CDR3 region has the DNA TGCGCCAGCAGCATGGACAGGGCCCACGAGCAGTACTTC.

This clonotype was recorded a few times. The CDR3: CASSVRVDQPQHF. For the CDR3, the DNA is TGTGCCAGCAGCGTCAGGGTAGATCAGCCCCAGCATTTT. The rearrangement uses TRBV7-6 and TRBJ1-5; the D gene is possibly TRBD1 (5 bases). CDR3 size: 13 residues. Per the germline V gene, CDR1 is SGHVS and CDR2 is FNYEAQ. Trimming cost V 5 bases and J 5 bases, with 10 bases left between them.

The chain couples TRBV7-2 to TRBJ2-1, with D possibly TRBD1 on 6 matching bases. Germline V gene data show CDR1 as SGHTA and CDR2 as FQGNSA. The CDR3 sequence is 13 residues long. With 6 bases removed from V and 4 bases from J, the gap between germline ends came to 10 bases. The CDR3 region has the DNA TGTGCCAGCAGAGAGGACAGTTACAATGAGCAGTTCTTC. Translation: CASREDSYNEQFF.

This clonotype was detected a few times. This chain links TRBV7-6 with TRBJ2-7, with D maybe TRBD1 (5 bases). The CDR3 is 16 residues long. Trimming took 6 bases from V and 1 from J, leaving 19 bases between them. Germline V gene sequence: CDR1 SGHVS, CDR2 FNYEAQ. CDR3 in amino acids: CASSPARQGLSYEQYF. The CDR3 nucleotides are TGTGCCAGCAGTCCAGCGAGGCAGGGCCTTTCCTACGAGCAGTACTTC. Full variable domain (remainder filled in from reference TRBV7-6 and TRBJ2-7): GAGVSQSPRYKVTKRGQDVALRCDPISGHVSLYWYRQALGQGPEFLTYFNYEAQQDKSGLPNDRFSAERPEGSISTLTIQRTEQRDSAMYRCASSPARQGLSYEQYFGPGTRLTVT.

The chain joins TRBV7-3 to TRBJ2-1; 8 bases are shared with TRBD1. CDR3 length equals 15 residues. The germline V gene encodes CDR1 SGHTA and CDR2 FQGTGA. After removal of 5 bases from V and 5 bases from J, the junction contained 8 bases not matched to a gene. This CDR3 is CASSPRQGAHNEQFF. Here the CDR3 DNA reads TGTGCCAGCAGCCCGCGGCAGGGGGCGCACAATGAGCAGTTCTTC.

V is TRBV20-1 and J is TRBJ2-7; maybe TRBD1 (7 bases). From germline, CDR1 is DFQATT and CDR2 SNEGSKA (reference sequence). V shed 0 bases and J shed 7 bases, with 22 bases lying between them. This CDR3 comprises 16 residues. CDR3 sequence reads: CSARDLEAGGIKEQYF. CDR3 DNA: TGCAGTGCTAGAGACCTTGAGGCAGGGGGGATAAAGGAGCAGTACTTC.

V and J are TRBV7-2 and TRBJ2-5; TRBD2 matches at 12 bases. With the DNA end fitting TRBJ2-7 better, the J assignment may be wrong. The CDR3 totals 14 residues. Germline lookup yields CDR1 SGHTA and CDR2 FQGNSA. The CDR3, as DNA: TGTGCCAGCAGCCCGACTAGCGGGGGATACGAGCAGTACTTC. Residues: CASSPTSGGYEQYF.

The rearrangement uses TRBV6-2 or TRBV6-3 and TRBJ2-5; D is unclear. The end of the DNA is better explained by TRBJ2-7, so the J call may be wrong. The CDR3 runs to 12 residues. Looked up from germline, CDR1 is MNHEY and CDR2 is SVGEGT. CDR3 protein: CASRSRSYEQYF. In DNA form, the CDR3 reads TGTGCCAGTCGTTCCCGCTCCTACGAGCAGTACTTC.

The chain couples TRBV7-2 to TRBJ1-1; D is unresolved. Trimming took 7 bases from V and 4 from J, leaving 13 bases between them. Germline CDR1 reads SGHTA; CDR2 reads FQGNSA. CDR3 length: 13 amino acids. The DNA for the CDR3 is TGTGCCAGCATCCTCCCTCCTTCCACTGAAGCTTTCTTT. Its protein product is CASILPPSTEAFF.

The chain uses TRBV12-3 or TRBV12-4 and TRBJ2-3, with D possibly matching TRBD2 (6 bases). The CDR3 is 17 amino acids. V dropped 6 bases and J dropped 5 bases, with 24 bases sitting between them. CDR3 loop: CASSSGTGGVRGDTQYF. The DNA of the CDR3 is TGTGCCAGCAGCTCCGGGACTGGCGGGGTGCGGGGAGATACGCAGTATTTT.

V usage is TRBV29-1 and J usage is TRBJ2-3; 7 bases are shared with TRBD2. CDR3 length equals 15 residues. V dropped 4 bases and J dropped 4; count of bases not matched to a gene: 11. Germline CDR1 SQVTM, CDR2 ANQGSEA. The CDR3 DNA sequence: TGCAGCGTTGCCCAGGAGGGGAGGGGTGCAGATACGCAGTATTTT. Amino acid sequence: CSVAQEGRGADTQYF.

The table lists this clonotype with a few counts. The V gene is TRBV2, the J gene TRBJ2-5; D perhaps matches TRBD2 (6 bases). The CDR3 spans 13 residues. V was trimmed by 4 bases and J by 3 bases, leaving 9 bases between them. CDR1 and CDR2 (germline): SNHLY, FYNNEI. The CDR3, as DNA: TGTGCCAGCAGTGGAGGGGAGGAAGAGACCCAGTACTTC. Translation gives CASSGGEEETQYF.

The table lists this clonotype with a few counts. The V call is TRBV28, the J call TRBJ1-4; no clear D gene. CDR3 length: 16 amino acids. CDR1 MDHEN and CDR2 SYDVKM come from the germline V gene. V lost 3 bases, J lost 3 bases, and 14 bases lay in between. The CDR3 spells CASSFQRAASNEKLFF. CDR3 in DNA: TGTGCCAGCAGTTTTCAGCGGGCGGCGTCTAATGAAAAACTGTTTTTT.

This clonotype has ten or more counts. The rearrangement uses TRBV20-1 and TRBJ2-3, with D possibly being TRBD2 (6 bases). The germline CDR1 and CDR2 sequences are DFQATT and SNEGSKA (reference sequence). CDR3 length: 14 amino acids. Trimming left V 8 bases short and J 0 bases short, with 15 bases between. CDR3 in DNA: TGCAGTTACCCAGGGACTTCTAGCACAGATACGCAGTATTTT. This translates into CSYPGTSSTDTQYF.

This clonotype was counted between two and nine times. The chain has TRBV28 and TRBJ2-5; D is unclear. This CDR3 has 15 amino acids. The V end was cut by 6 bases, the J end by 11 bases, with 25 bases between. The germline V gene has CDR1 MDHEN and CDR2 SYDVKM. This CDR3 is CASSEALSTSYGQYF. CDR3 DNA sequence: TGTGCCAGCAGCGAGGCGCTATCGACTTCCTACGGGCAGTACTTC.

This clonotype was counted only a few times. Germline is not matched at one junction end, which may reflect a read error. This sequence joins TRBV18 and TRBJ2-7; 9 nucleotides agree with TRBD2. The CDR3 totals 16 residues. CDR1 KGHSH and CDR2 LQKENI come from the germline V gene. The CDR3 region has the DNA TGTGTCAGCTCACCAGGACGAGCGGGAGGCAGCTACGAGCAGTACTTC. Amino acids: CVSSPGRAGGSYEQYF.